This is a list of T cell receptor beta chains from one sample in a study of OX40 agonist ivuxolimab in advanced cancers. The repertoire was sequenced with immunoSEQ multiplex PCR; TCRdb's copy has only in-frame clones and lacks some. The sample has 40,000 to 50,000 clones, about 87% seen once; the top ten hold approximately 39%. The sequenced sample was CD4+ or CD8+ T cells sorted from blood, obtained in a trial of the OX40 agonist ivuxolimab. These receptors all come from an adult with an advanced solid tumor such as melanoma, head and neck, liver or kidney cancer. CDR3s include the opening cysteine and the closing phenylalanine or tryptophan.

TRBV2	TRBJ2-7	CASTPEGGGSYEQYF
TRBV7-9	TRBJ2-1	CASSKGQGGFNEQFF
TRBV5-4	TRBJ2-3	CASSFGTDTQYF
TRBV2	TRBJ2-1	CASTGVRQLRGRASYNEQFF
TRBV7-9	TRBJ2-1	CASSSTSGRSEQFF
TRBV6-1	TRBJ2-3	CASTDRYTDTQYF
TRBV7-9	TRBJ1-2	CASRPGAESYGYTF
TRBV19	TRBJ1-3	CASKTTGSGNTIYF
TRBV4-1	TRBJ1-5	CASSQDSIQTIQPQHF
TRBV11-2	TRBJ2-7	CASSLLIPGRRGAYEQYF
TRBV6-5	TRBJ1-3	CASRDGSGNTIYF
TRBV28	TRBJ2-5	CASSALQETQYF
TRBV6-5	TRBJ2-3	CASSYRASGTDTQYF
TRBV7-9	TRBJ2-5	CASSSNLKETQYF
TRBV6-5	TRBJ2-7	CASSVGQGAYEQYF
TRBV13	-	CASSPRGGPYEQYF
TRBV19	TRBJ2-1	CASRPMTSGASYNEQFF
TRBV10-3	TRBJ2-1	CAIKASTGDSYNEQFF
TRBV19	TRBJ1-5	CASRAKGQPQHF
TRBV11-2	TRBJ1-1	CASSYLHRGKKVEAFF
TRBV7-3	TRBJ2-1	CASGSGGSEQFF
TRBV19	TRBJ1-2	CASSIRPQGLPNYGYTF
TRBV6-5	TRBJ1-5	CASSAQGPNQPQHF